A single sample gave rise to the 19 T cell receptor beta chains below, sequenced in a study of shared clonotypes between healthy human individuals. Repertoires were generated with immunoSEQ multiplex PCR, while TCRdb's copy carries only in-frame clones and drops some. The data show about 1.5 million clones, around 98% seen once. The sample was naive CD4+ T cells sorted from blood. Subset denoted: CD45RA+ positively selected. These receptor sequences come from a man aged 25 to 40 in good health.

The chain combines TRBV7-9 with TRBJ1-4; D is possibly TRBD1 (5 bases). The CDR3 runs 16 residues. V lost 7 bases to trimming and J lost 5 bases, with 20 bases between them. Per germline, CDR1 SEHNR and CDR2 FQNEAQ (reference sequence). The CDR3 bases are TGTGCCAGCACCCCAGCCGCTTTTGGGGCGAATGAAAAACTGTTTTTT. It yields the protein CASTPAAFGANEKLFF. The full variable domain, with the rest looked up from reference TRBV7-9 and TRBJ1-4, is DTGVSQNPRHKITKRGQNVTFRCDPISEHNRLYWYRQTLGQGPEFLTYFQNEAQLEKSRLLSDRFSAERPKGSFSTLEIQRTEQGDSAMYLCASTPAAFGANEKLFFGSGTQLSVL.

The rearrangement joins TRBV29-1 to TRBJ2-5, with D maybe TRBD2 (6 bases). Trimming shortened V by 7 bases and J by 5 bases, and 14 bases separated the two germline ends. CDR3 length: 12 residues. Germline loops: CDR1 SQVTM, CDR2 ANQGSEA. The CDR3: CSAGTHGETQYF. The CDR3 coding sequence is TGCAGCGCCGGGACTCACGGGGAGACCCAGTACTTC.

The rearrangement joins TRBV5-1 to TRBJ2-3; no reliable D call. Germline loops: CDR1 SGHRS, CDR2 YFSETQ. This CDR3 contains 15 residues. With 3 bases removed from V and 1 base from J, the gap between germline ends came to 12 bases. As DNA, the CDR3 is TGCGCCAGCAGCTCTGGAGCGAAACGCACAGATACGCAGTATTTT. It is translated as CASSSGAKRTDTQYF.

The chain carries TRBV7-9 and TRBJ2-5; D is ambiguous. Germline V CDR1 and CDR2: SEHNR, FQNEAQ (reference sequence). V shed 1 base and J shed 5 bases, with 14 bases lying between them. The CDR3 spans 15 residues. This chain's CDR3 is CASSLGLGYGETQYF. The DNA for the CDR3 is TGTGCCAGCAGCTTAGGTCTGGGGTACGGGGAGACCCAGTACTTC.

This chain joins TRBV9 and TRBJ2-5, with D unclear. V was trimmed by 2 bases and J by 1 base, leaving 12 bases between them. Germline CDR1 reads SGDLS; CDR2 reads YYNGEE. The CDR3 sequence is 15 residues long. CDR3 sequence (DNA): TGTGCCAGCAGCGTTGGCCGATCCCGCCAAGAGACCCAGTACTTC. Translation: CASSVGRSRQETQYF.

The chain combines TRBV6-5 with TRBJ1-3; no definite D call. Germline CDR1 is MNHEY and CDR2 is SVGAGI. This CDR3 comprises 15 residues. The V end was cut by 7 bases, the J end by 0 bases, with 13 bases between. CDR3 in DNA: TGTGCCAGCAAGATCACGCAGAGCTCTGGAAACACCATATATTTT. The encoded protein is CASKITQSSGNTIYF.

This chain links TRBV5-1 with TRBJ2-3; TRBD1 agrees at 7 bases. This CDR3 has 17 amino acids. V gave up 2 bases and J gave up 2 bases; unmatched junction bases: 11. The germline V gene encodes CDR1 SGHRS and CDR2 YFSETQ. CDR3 region: CASSLTPKTGATDTQYF. In DNA, the CDR3 is TGCGCCAGCAGCTTAACACCGAAAACAGGGGCCACAGATACGCAGTATTTT.

The chain recombines TRBV6-6 with TRBJ2-1; TRBD1 agrees at 7 bases. The CDR3 is 15 residues long. Germline V gene lookup returns CDR1 MNHNY and CDR2 SVGAGI (reference sequence). The J segment lost 6 bases and the V segment lost 0 bases, leaving 5 bases of the junction unmatched. CDR3 DNA sequence: TGTGCCAGCAGTTACTCGATAACAGGGGCCAATGAGCAGTTCTTC. Translation gives CASSYSITGANEQFF.

The V gene is TRBV30, the J gene TRBJ2-2; D is unresolved. The CDR3 has 13 residues. Germline V gene lookup returns CDR1 GTSNPN and CDR2 SVGIG (reference sequence). V lost 1 base, J lost 4 bases, and 7 bases lay in between. CDR3 sequence reads: CAWSGRSTGELFF. The DNA of the CDR3 is TGTGCCTGGAGTGGAAGGAGCACCGGGGAGCTGTTTTTT.

The chain has TRBV28 and TRBJ2-1; D may be TRBD2 (6 bases). V was cut by 1 base and J by 2 bases, with 15 bases left in between. Germline lookup yields CDR1 MDHEN and CDR2 SYDVKM. The CDR3 runs to 17 residues. DNA for the CDR3: TGTGCCAGCAGTTTATCCGGGATAGCGGAGACCTACAATGAGCAGTTCTTC. Amino acid sequence: CASSLSGIAETYNEQFF.

This chain links TRBV28 with TRBJ2-5, with D possibly being TRBD1 or TRBD2 (6 bases each). The germline V gene encodes CDR1 MDHEN and CDR2 SYDVKM. Deletions cut 3 bases from V and 5 bases from J, with 28 bases between. The CDR3 covers 19 residues. This chain's CDR3 is CASSFQVLGGAGERETQYF. The CDR3 DNA reads as TGTGCCAGCAGTTTTCAGGTCCTGGGCGGGGCAGGGGAAAGGGAGACCCAGTACTTC.

The chain employs TRBV5-4 and TRBJ2-7; TRBD2 matches 14 bases. Germline CDR1 SGHNT, CDR2 YYREEE (reference sequence). The CDR3 is 15 amino acids. Losses at the gene ends were 1 base for V and 6 bases for J; bases not matched to a gene: 3. CDR3 region: CASSLRGLAGGEQYF. The CDR3 coding sequence is TGTGCCAGCAGCTTGAGAGGACTAGCGGGAGGCGAGCAGTACTTC. Looking up the rest from reference TRBV5-4 and TRBJ2-7 gives the full variable domain: ETGVTQSPTHLIKTRGQQVTLRCSSQSGHNTVSWYQQALGQGPQFIFQYYREEENGRGNFPPRFSGLQFPNYSSELNVNALELDDSALYLCASSLRGLAGGEQYFGPGTRLTVT.

This chain links TRBV5-4 with TRBJ2-2, with D tentatively TRBD2 (6 bases). The CDR3 length is 14 residues. The V gene lost 4 bases and the J gene lost 8 bases, with 15 bases spanning the gap. Germline V gene lookup returns CDR1 SGHNT and CDR2 YYREEE (reference sequence). The CDR3 nucleotides are TGTGCCAGCAGCCCGCTAGCGTCCACGGGGGAGCTGTTTTTT. Protein product: CASSPLASTGELFF.

The chain joins TRBV19 to TRBJ1-2, with 9 bases aligning to TRBD1. The V segment lost 5 bases and the J segment 4 bases; nucleotides outside the gene matches: 11. The length of the CDR3 is 16 residues. Germline V gives CDR1 LNHDA, CDR2 SQIVND (reference sequence). CDR3 amino acids: CASSPGGTGTLYGYTF. The DNA of the CDR3 is TGTGCCAGTAGTCCGGGCGGGACAGGGACTCTCTATGGCTACACCTTC.

The chain combines TRBV4-2 with TRBJ1-4, with unresolved D. Per germline, CDR1 LGHNA and CDR2 YNFKEQ. The CDR3 has 17 residues. V shed 4 bases and J shed 7 bases, with 22 bases lying between them. CDR3 sequence: CASSPSGGSERSEKLFF. Written as DNA, the CDR3 is TGTGCCAGCAGCCCTTCCGGAGGGTCGGAAAGGAGTGAAAAACTGTTTTTT.

This clone was seen a single time. V gene TRBV5-1 combines with J gene TRBJ2-3; TRBD2 matches 12 bases. CDR1 is SGHRS, CDR2 YFSETQ, per germline. The trim removed 3 bases at V and 6 bases at J, leaving 11 bases unmatched. CDR3 length equals 17 residues. The CDR3 region has the DNA TGCGCCAGCAGCTCCCCGACTAGCGGGAGTTCTTATGATACGCAGTATTTT. Residues: CASSSPTSGSSYDTQYF.

This chain connects TRBV14 to TRBJ2-1, with 12 bases lining up with TRBD2. Per germline, CDR1 SGHDN and CDR2 FVKESK. The CDR3 runs to 17 residues. V shed 1 base and J 8 bases; nucleotides not matched to a gene: 9. The DNA of the CDR3 is TGTGCCAGCAGCCAAGTTAAGGCTAGCGGGAGGGCCCATGAGCAGTTCTTC. Encoded protein: CASSQVKASGRAHEQFF.

V is TRBV5-4 and J is TRBJ2-5; the match to TRBD2 covers 9 bases. The ends lost 1 base at V and 4 bases at J; junction bases unmatched: 8. The CDR3 loop spans 16 amino acids. Per the germline V gene, CDR1 is SGHNT and CDR2 is YYREEE (reference sequence). CDR3 region: CASSLFQAGGAETQYF. The DNA of the CDR3 is TGTGCCAGCAGCTTGTTTCAAGCGGGAGGAGCAGAGACCCAGTACTTC.

The chain combines TRBV10-3 with TRBJ2-3; D possibly corresponds to TRBD2 (6 bases). V was cut by 4 bases and J by 0 bases, with 14 bases left in between. Germline V gives CDR1 ENHRY, CDR2 SYGVKD. The CDR3 has 16 amino acids. In nucleotides, the CDR3 is TGTGCCATCAGTGCGTTATTAGCGGCTAGCACAGATACGCAGTATTTT. It yields the protein CAISALLAASTDTQYF.